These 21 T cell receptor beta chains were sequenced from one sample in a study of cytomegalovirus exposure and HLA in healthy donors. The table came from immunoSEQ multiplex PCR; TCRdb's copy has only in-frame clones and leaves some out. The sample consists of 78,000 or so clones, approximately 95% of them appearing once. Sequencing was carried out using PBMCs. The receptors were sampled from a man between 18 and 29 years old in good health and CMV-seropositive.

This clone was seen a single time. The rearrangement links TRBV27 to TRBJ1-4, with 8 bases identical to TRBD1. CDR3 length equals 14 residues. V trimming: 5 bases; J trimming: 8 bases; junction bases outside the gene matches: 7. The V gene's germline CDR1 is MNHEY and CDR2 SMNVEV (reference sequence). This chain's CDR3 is CASSHGTGREKLFF. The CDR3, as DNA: TGTGCCAGCAGTCACGGGACAGGTAGAGAAAAACTGTTTTTT.

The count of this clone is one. DNA for the CDR3: TGTGCCAGCAGTGATTCGGGGGGGAGCGGTACGCAGTATTTT. Its translation: CASSDSGGSGTQYF. The chain recombines TRBV6-4 with TRBJ2-3, with 8 nucleotides matching TRBD2. This CDR3 region has 14 residues. V lost 3 bases and J lost 8; bases outside the gene matches: 7. Per the germline V gene, CDR1 is MRHNA and CDR2 is SNTAGT.

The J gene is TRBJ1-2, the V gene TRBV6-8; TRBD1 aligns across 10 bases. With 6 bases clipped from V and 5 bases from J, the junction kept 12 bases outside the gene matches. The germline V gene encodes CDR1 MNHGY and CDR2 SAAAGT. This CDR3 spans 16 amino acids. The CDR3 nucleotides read TGTGCCAGCAGGACAGGGGGCCCGACACCAATTTATGGCTACACCTTC. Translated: CASRTGGPTPIYGYTF.

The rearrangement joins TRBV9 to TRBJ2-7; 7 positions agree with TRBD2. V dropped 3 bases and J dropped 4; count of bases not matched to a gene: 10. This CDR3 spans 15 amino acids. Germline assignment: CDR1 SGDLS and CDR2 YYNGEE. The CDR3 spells CASSASGTNWYEQYF. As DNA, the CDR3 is TGTGCCAGCAGCGCATCCGGGACTAACTGGTACGAGCAGTACTTC.

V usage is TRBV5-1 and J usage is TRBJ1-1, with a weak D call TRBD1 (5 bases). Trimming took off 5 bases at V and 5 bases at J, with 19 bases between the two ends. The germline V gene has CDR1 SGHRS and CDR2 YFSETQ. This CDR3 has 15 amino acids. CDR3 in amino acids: CASRGGGEVRTEAFF. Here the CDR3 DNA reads TGCGCCAGCAGGGGGGGAGGGGAGGTGAGGACTGAAGCTTTCTTT.

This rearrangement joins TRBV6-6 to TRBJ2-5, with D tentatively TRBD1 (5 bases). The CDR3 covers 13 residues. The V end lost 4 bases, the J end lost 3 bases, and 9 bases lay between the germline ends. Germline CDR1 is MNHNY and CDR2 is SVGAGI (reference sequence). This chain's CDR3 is CASSSLTEETQYF. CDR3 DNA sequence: TGTGCCAGCAGTTCCTTGACAGAAGAGACCCAGTACTTC.

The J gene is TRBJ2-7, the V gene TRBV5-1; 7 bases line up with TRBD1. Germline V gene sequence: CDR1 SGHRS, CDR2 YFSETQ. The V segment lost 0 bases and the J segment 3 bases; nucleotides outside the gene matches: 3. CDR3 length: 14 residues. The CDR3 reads CASSLEQGLYEQYF. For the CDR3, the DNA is TGCGCCAGCAGCTTGGAACAGGGGCTCTACGAGCAGTACTTC.

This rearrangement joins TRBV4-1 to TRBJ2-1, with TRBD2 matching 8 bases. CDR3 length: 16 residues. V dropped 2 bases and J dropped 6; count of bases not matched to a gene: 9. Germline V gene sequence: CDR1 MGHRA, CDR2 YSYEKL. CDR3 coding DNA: TGCGCCAGCAGCCAACATAGCGGGACTATGGGCAATGAGCAGTTCTTC. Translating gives CASSQHSGTMGNEQFF.

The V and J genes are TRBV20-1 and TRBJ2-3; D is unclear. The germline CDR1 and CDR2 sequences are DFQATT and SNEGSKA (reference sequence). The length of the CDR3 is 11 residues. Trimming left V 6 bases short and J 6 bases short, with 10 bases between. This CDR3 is CSAPVIDTQYF. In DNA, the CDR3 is TGCAGTGCCCCGGTTATCGATACGCAGTATTTT.

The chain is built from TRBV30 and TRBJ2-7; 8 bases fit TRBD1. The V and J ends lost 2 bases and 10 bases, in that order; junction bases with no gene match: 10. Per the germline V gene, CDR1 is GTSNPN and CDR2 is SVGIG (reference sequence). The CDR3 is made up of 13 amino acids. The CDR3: CAWSLGQGSPQYF. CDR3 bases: TGTGCCTGGAGTCTTGGACAGGGATCCCCCCAGTACTTC.

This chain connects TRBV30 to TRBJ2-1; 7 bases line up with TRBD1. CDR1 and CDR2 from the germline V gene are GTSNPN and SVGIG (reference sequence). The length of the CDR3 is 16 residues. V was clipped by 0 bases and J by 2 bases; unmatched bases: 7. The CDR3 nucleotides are TGTGCCTGGAGTGTTACTCGGGGACAGCCCTACAATGAGCAGTTCTTC. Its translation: CAWSVTRGQPYNEQFF.

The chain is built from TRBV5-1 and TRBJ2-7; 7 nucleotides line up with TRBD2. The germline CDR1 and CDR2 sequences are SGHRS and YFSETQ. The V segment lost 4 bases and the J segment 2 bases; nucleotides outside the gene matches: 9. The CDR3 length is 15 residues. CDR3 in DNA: TGCGCCAGCAGCCGATCTAGCGGCTCAACCTACGAGCAGTACTTC. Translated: CASSRSSGSTYEQYF.

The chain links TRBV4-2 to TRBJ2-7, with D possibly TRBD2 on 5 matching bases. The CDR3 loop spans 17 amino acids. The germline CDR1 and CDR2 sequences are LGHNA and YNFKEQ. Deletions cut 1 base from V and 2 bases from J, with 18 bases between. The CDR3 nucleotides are TGTGCCAGCAGCCAAGCCTCCGGACCTAGCCTTCCCTACGAGCAGTACTTC. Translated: CASSQASGPSLPYEQYF.

The CDR3 DNA is TGTGCCAGCAGCCGAGAGCGGGATACGCAGTATTTT. Translated, it gives CASSRERDTQYF. The rearrangement links TRBV5-5 to TRBJ2-3; D may be TRBD2 (5 bases). V was shortened by 4 bases and J by 6 bases, with 9 bases between the two germline ends. This CDR3 comprises 12 residues. Germline V CDR1 and CDR2: SGHKS, YYEKEE (reference sequence).

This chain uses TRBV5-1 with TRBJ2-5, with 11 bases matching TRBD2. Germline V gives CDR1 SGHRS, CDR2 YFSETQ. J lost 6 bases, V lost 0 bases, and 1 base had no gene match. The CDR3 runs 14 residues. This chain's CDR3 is CASSLATSGKTQYF. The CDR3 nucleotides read TGCGCCAGCAGCTTGGCGACTAGCGGGAAGACCCAGTACTTC.

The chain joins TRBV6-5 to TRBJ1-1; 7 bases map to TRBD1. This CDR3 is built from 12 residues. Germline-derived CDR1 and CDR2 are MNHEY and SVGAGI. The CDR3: CALEGARAEAFF. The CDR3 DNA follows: TGTGCTCTGGAGGGGGCTAGGGCTGAAGCTTTCTTT.

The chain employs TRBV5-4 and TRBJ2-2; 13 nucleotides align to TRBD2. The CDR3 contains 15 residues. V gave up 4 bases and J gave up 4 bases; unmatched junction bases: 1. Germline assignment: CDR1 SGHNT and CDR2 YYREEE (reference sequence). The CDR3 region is CASSRTSGSTGELFF. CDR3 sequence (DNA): TGTGCCAGCAGCCGGACTAGCGGGAGCACCGGGGAGCTGTTTTTT.

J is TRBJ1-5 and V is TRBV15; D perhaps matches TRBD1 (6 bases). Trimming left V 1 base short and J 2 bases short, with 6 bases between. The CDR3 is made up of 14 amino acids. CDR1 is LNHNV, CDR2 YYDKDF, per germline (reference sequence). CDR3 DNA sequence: TGTGCCACCAGCAGAGGACAGGGCAATCAGCCCCAGCATTTT. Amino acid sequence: CATSRGQGNQPQHF. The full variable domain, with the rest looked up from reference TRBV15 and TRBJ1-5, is DAMVIQNPRYQVTQFGKPVTLSCSQTLNHNVMYWYQQKSSQAPKLLFHYYDKDFNNEADTPDNFQSRRPNTSFCFLDIRSPGLGDTAMYLCATSRGQGNQPQHFGDGTRLSIL.

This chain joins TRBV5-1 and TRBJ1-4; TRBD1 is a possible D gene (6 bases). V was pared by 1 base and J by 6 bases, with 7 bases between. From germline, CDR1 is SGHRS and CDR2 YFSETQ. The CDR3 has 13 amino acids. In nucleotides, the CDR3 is TGCGCCAGCAGCTTGCCAGGGGATGAAAAACTGTTTTTT. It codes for CASSLPGDEKLFF.

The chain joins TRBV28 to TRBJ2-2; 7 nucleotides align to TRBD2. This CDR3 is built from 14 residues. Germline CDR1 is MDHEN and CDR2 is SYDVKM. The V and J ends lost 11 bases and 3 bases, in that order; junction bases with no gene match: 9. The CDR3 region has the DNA TGTGCCTGCGAGGCGGGAGTAGACACCGGGGAGCTGTTTTTT. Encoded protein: CACEAGVDTGELFF.

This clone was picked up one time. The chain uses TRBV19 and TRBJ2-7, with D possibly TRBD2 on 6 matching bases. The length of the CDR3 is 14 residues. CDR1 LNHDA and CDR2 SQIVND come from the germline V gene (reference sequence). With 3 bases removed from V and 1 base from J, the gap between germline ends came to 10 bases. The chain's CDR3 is CASSMGGTSYEQYF. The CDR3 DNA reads TGTGCCAGTAGTATGGGCGGGACTTCCTACGAGCAGTACTTC.